This section outlines one T cell receptor beta chain sequence together with its context. Its antigen is still unknown. These data are taken from a study of breast tumors, draining lymph nodes, adjacent tissues. This CDR3 has 14 amino acids. Germline V gives CDR1 SEHNR, CDR2 FQNEAQ (reference sequence). Trimming removed 6 bases at V and 6 bases at J, with 18 bases between. MiXCR was run by TCRdb on the multiplex PCR reads, yielding one entry per CDR3 protein. The sample shows some 230,000 distinct CDR3 sequences, 34% of them seen only once. Study-wide findings and caveats: Data only fit, rather than demonstrated, lymph node origin of most tumor T cells. Tumor and nontumor repertoires were significantly more similar in luminal-like than in basal-like breast cancer. Compared with lymph nodes, tumors were less diverse; compared with nontumor tissue, more.

Axillary draining lymph nodes of breast cancer patients supplied the node samples. The material sequenced was axillary lymph node tissue. The sequence was obtained from a female donor with breast cancer. Some clones in this sample may be carry-over from other donors' samples. The chain employs TRBV7-9 and TRBJ2-7, with D perhaps TRBD2 (7 bases). The CDR3 reads CASSAVRGGVEQYF. CDR3 sequence (DNA): TGTGCCAGCAGTGCTGTAAGGGGGGGGGTCGAGCAGTACTTC.